Presented here are 17 T cell receptor beta chains from one specimen sequenced in a study of blood T cell repertoires in COVID-19. Clones were read by immunoSEQ multiplex PCR, and TCRdb kept only the in-frame ones, dropping some. The table has 250,000 to 300,000 clones, roughly 93% seen once; the top ten hold 2% to 2.5%. The sequenced material came from PBMCs or T cells enriched from blood (not recorded which). These receptors came from a woman aged 40-49 years with acute COVID-19.

The chain combines TRBV11-3 with TRBJ1-6; D may be TRBD1 (5 bases). V dropped 5 bases and J dropped 7 bases, with 12 bases sitting between them. Germline V gene sequence: CDR1 SGHNT, CDR2 YENEEA. The CDR3 has 14 residues. CDR3 nucleotide sequence: TGTGCCAGCAGCCGGGACTTGGAGAATTCACCCCTCCACTTT. Its translation is CASSRDLENSPLHF.

In this sample, this clone turned up once. The V and J genes are TRBV10-1 and TRBJ1-3, with D possibly TRBD1 on 5 matching bases. The CDR3 is 14 residues long. Germline loops: CDR1 WNHNN, CDR2 SYGVQD (reference sequence). Trimming shortened V by 2 bases and J by 10 bases, and 15 bases separated the two germline ends. The CDR3 region is CASSEPGPRRTIYF. The CDR3 DNA is TGCGCCAGCAGTGAGCCAGGGCCGCGAAGGACCATATATTTT.

The chain joins TRBV5-1 to TRBJ2-1, with TRBD2 matching 13 bases. The CDR3 length is 15 residues. Germline V gives CDR1 SGHRS, CDR2 YFSETQ. V was pared by 0 bases and J by 6 bases, with 0 bases of the junction left unmatched. The CDR3 DNA is TGCGCCAGCAGCTTGGGACTAGCGGGGGGCAATGAGCAGTTCTTC. Amino acids: CASSLGLAGGNEQFF.

The chain couples TRBV7-9 to TRBJ1-1; the match to TRBD1 covers 9 bases. CDR3 length: 17 amino acids. Germline trimming cut 4 bases from V and 0 bases from J; bases unmatched to any gene: 9. The germline V gene has CDR1 SEHNR and CDR2 FQNEAQ (reference sequence). For the CDR3, the DNA is TGTGCCAGCAGCTCCCCGGGACAGGGATTCGTGAACACTGAAGCTTTCTTT. Translation: CASSSPGQGFVNTEAFF.

CDR3 sequence reads: CASSFETGVGELFF. The CDR3 region has the DNA TGTGCCAGCAGTTTTGAGACAGGGGTCGGGGAGCTGTTTTTT. The rearrangement joins TRBV28 to TRBJ2-2, with 8 bases matching TRBD1. The V gene end was trimmed by 3 bases and the J gene end by 7 bases; junction bases not matched to a gene: 4. Germline V gene sequence: CDR1 MDHEN, CDR2 SYDVKM. The CDR3 is 14 amino acids.

This clone was counted a single time. This chain links TRBV28 with TRBJ1-1; D might be TRBD1 (6 bases). V lost 2 bases and J lost 0, with 7 bases in between. Germline V gives CDR1 MDHEN, CDR2 SYDVKM. CDR3 size: 14 residues. The DNA for the CDR3 is TGTGCCAGCAGTTTAGGACAGATGAACACTGAAGCTTTCTTT. Protein: CASSLGQMNTEAFF.

The CDR3: CASSWSRNDDYGYTF. CDR3 nucleotides: TGTGCCAGCTCATGGTCCAGGAACGACGACTATGGCTACACCTTC. The chain is built from TRBV18 and TRBJ1-2, with unresolved D. Germline values: CDR1 KGHSH, CDR2 LQKENI. The CDR3 is made up of 15 amino acids. V was trimmed by 5 bases and J by 3 bases, leaving 16 bases between them.

J is TRBJ2-3 and V is TRBV5-1; weak D call: TRBD2 (5 bases). Germline-derived CDR1 and CDR2 are SGHRS and YFSETQ. The CDR3 extends over 15 amino acids. V lost 7 bases to trimming and J lost 0 bases, with 15 bases between them. The CDR3 nucleotides are TGCGCCAGCGGCCGGGGTGAGCTTAGCACAGATACGCAGTATTTT. It yields the protein CASGRGELSTDTQYF.

The sample holds one count of this clone. This chain joins TRBV6-1 and TRBJ2-7, with 8 bases that match TRBD1. Germline V lookup: CDR1 MNHNS, CDR2 SASEGT. Losses at the gene ends were 0 bases for V and 1 base for J; bases not matched to a gene: 11. The CDR3 length is 18 residues. In nucleotides, the CDR3 is TGTGCCAGCAGTGAAGCGCTTCGGGGCAGGGGGCTGTCCTACGAGCAGTACTTC. Translating gives CASSEALRGRGLSYEQYF.

The rearrangement links TRBV30 to TRBJ2-1; 8 positions agree with TRBD2. V trimming: 4 bases; J trimming: 4 bases; junction bases outside the gene matches: 3. The CDR3 length is 13 residues. Germline CDR1 and CDR2: GTSNPN and SVGIG (reference sequence). The CDR3 sequence: CAWKAGVYNEQFF. In DNA form, the CDR3 reads TGTGCCTGGAAAGCGGGAGTGTACAATGAGCAGTTCTTC.

The V and J genes are TRBV7-2 and TRBJ2-3; 7 bases match TRBD2. J lost 8 bases, V lost 5 bases, and 10 bases had no gene match. CDR1 is SGHTA and CDR2 is FQGNSA in the germline V gene. The CDR3 runs 14 residues. Here the CDR3 reads CASSIGTTPTTQYF. The CDR3 region has the DNA TGTGCCAGCAGCATCGGGACTACTCCCACTACGCAGTATTTT.

The chain employs TRBV24-1 and TRBJ1-2; the D gene is possibly TRBD1 (5 bases). This CDR3 comprises 16 residues. Trimming cost V 4 bases and J 0 bases, with 14 bases left between them. Germline values: CDR1 KGHDR, CDR2 SFDVKD. CDR3 DNA: TGTGCCACCAGTGAAACCGGGGGGGGAGCTAACTATGGCTACACCTTC. Translating it yields CATSETGGGANYGYTF.

The V call is TRBV19, the J call TRBJ1-2; 8 positions agree with TRBD1. Germline V CDR1 and CDR2: LNHDA, SQIVND (reference sequence). The CDR3 sequence is 16 residues long. The V gene end was trimmed by 5 bases and the J gene end by 5 bases; junction bases not matched to a gene: 13. The CDR3 loop reads CASSATGVDLLYGYTF. DNA for the CDR3: TGTGCCAGTAGTGCGACAGGGGTAGACCTACTTTATGGCTACACCTTC.

The CDR3 region has the DNA TGTGCCACCGGGGGTACCGGCTATAATTCACCCCTCCACTTT. Protein product: CATGGTGYNSPLHF. The rearrangement uses TRBV19 and TRBJ1-6, with D possibly being TRBD1 (5 bases). This CDR3 is built from 14 residues. The ends were cut back, 10 bases at V and 3 bases at J, with 13 bases in the middle. Germline CDR1 reads LNHDA; CDR2 reads SQIVND (reference sequence).

V and J are TRBV6-6 and TRBJ1-1; 9 nucleotides align to TRBD1. Germline V gene data show CDR1 as MNHNY and CDR2 as SVGAGI (reference sequence). V gave up 4 bases and J gave up 1 base; unmatched junction bases: 1. The CDR3 consists of 14 residues. The CDR3 DNA sequence: TGTGCCAGCAGTTGGGACAGGGCGAACACTGAAGCTTTCTTT. Its protein product is CASSWDRANTEAFF.

The genes are TRBV9 and TRBJ1-4, with 9 positions matching TRBD1. V shed 4 bases, J shed 5 bases, and the junction held 6 bases outside the gene matches. The CDR3 is 15 amino acids. Germline-derived CDR1 and CDR2 are SGDLS and YYNGEE. For the CDR3, the DNA is TGTGCCAGCAGCCTCCGGACAGGGGCAAATGAAAAACTGTTTTTT. The encoded protein is CASSLRTGANEKLFF.

The genes are TRBV6-5 and TRBJ2-4; 9 bases agree with TRBD1. This CDR3 has 14 residues. V lost 7 bases and J lost 5; bases outside the gene matches: 6. Per the germline V gene, CDR1 is MNHEY and CDR2 is SVGAGI. The CDR3 DNA sequence: TGTGCCAGCACTCAGGGGACAGGGCAAAACATTCAGTACTTC. Its translation: CASTQGTGQNIQYF.